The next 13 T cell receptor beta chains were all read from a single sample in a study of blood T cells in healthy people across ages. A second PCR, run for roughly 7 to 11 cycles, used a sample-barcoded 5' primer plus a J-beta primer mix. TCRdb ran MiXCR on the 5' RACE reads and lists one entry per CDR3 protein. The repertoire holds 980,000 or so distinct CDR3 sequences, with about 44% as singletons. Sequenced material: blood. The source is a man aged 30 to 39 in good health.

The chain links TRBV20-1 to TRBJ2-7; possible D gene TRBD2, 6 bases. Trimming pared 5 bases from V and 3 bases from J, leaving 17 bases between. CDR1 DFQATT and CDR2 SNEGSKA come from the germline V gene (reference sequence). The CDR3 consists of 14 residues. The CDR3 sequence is CSAGKPGGVYEQYF. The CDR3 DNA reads TGCAGTGCTGGAAAGCCCGGAGGGGTCTACGAGCAGTACTTC.

CDR3 sequence: CASSPAGGGGNTIYF. CDR3 bases: TGTGCCAGCAGCCCGGCCGGGGGTGGAGGAAACACCATATATTTT. The chain is built from TRBV9 and TRBJ1-3, with a possible D match to TRBD1 (5 bases). Trimming left V 4 bases short and J 4 bases short, with 15 bases between. Germline V gene lookup returns CDR1 SGDLS and CDR2 YYNGEE. The CDR3 is 15 amino acids.

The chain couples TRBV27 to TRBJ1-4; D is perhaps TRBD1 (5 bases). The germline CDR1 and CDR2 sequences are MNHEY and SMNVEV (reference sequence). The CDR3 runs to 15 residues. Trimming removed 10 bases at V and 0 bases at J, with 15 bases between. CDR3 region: CATPRGTSTNEKLFF. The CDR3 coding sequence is TGTGCCACCCCGCGGGGCACTTCAACTAATGAAAAACTGTTTTTT.

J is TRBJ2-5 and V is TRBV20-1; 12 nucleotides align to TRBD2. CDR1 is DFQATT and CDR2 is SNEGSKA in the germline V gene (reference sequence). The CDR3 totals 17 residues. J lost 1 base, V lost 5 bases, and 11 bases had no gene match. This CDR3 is CSARASGGGRPQETQYF. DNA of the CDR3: TGCAGTGCTCGGGCTAGCGGGGGGGGACGTCCCCAAGAGACCCAGTACTTC.

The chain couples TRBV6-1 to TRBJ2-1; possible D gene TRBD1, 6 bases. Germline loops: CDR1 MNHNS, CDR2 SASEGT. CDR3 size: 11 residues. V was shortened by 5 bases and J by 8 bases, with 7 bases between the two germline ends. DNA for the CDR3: TGTGCCAGCAGTCGGACAGATGAGCAGTTCTTC. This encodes CASSRTDEQFF.

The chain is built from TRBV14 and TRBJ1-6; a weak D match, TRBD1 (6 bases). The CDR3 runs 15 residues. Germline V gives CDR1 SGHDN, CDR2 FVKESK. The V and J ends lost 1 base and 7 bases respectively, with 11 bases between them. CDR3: CASSQGWTENSPLHF. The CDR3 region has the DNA TGTGCCAGCAGCCAAGGGTGGACAGAGAATTCACCCCTCCACTTT.

The chain's CDR3 is CASSYSPGGLRYEQYF. DNA for the CDR3: TGTGCCAGCAGTTACTCACCGGGGGGGCTGCGCTACGAGCAGTACTTC. The chain employs TRBV6-2 or TRBV6-3 and TRBJ2-4; 8 bases agree with TRBD2. The tail of the sequence fits TRBJ2-7 better, so the J call may be wrong. CDR1 and CDR2 from the germline V gene are MNHEY and SVGEGT. The CDR3 runs 16 residues.

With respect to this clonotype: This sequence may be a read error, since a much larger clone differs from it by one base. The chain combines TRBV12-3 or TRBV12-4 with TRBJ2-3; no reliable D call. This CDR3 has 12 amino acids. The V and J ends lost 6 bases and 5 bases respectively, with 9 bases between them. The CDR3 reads CASRPWGDTQYF. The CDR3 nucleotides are TGTGCCAGCAGACCGTGGGGAGATACGCAGTATTTT.

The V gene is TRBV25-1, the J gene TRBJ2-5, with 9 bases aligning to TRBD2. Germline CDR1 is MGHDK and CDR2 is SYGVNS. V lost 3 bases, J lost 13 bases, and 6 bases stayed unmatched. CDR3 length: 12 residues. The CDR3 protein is CASSDSGGSLYF. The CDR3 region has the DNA TGTGCCAGCAGTGATAGCGGGGGCTCACTGTACTTC.

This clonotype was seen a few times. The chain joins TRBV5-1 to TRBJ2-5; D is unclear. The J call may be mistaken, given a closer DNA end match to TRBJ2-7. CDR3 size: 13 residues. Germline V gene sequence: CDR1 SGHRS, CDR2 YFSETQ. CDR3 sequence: CASSLEGRGEQYF. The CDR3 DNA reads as TGCGCCAGCAGCTTGGAGGGCAGAGGCGAGCAGTACTTC.

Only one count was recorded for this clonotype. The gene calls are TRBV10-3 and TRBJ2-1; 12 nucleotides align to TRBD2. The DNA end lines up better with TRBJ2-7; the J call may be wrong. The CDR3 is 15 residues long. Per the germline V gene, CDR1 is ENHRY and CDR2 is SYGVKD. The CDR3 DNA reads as TGTGCCATCACCCCTACTAGCGGGGGGATCTACGAGCAGTACTTC. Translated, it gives CAITPTSGGIYEQYF.

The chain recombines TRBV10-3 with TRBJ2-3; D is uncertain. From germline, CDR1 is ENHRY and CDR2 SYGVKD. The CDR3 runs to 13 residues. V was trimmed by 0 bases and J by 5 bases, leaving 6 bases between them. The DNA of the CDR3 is TGTGCCATCAGTGAGTCGGCCCTAGATACGCAGTATTTT. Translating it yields CAISESALDTQYF.

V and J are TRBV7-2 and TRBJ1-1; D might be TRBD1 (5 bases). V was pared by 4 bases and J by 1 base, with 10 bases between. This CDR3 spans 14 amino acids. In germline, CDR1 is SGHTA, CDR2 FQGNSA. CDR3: CASSSVGGNTEAFF. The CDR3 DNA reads TGTGCCAGCAGCTCAGTGGGGGGGAACACTGAAGCTTTCTTT.